The 26 T cell receptor beta chains below come from one sample, sequenced in a study of Ad26.COV2.S vaccination and SARS-CoV-2 variants. Sequencing was performed with immunoSEQ multiplex PCR; in TCRdb, only in-frame clones are kept and a portion is missing. The sample consists of about 180,000 clones, roughly 87% of them appearing once. Specimen: peripheral blood, collected after recovery from COVID-19. The receptors derive from a human donor who had recovered from COVID-19.

The chain employs TRBV7-2 and TRBJ1-2; D is uncertain. CDR3 length equals 13 residues. Germline values: CDR1 SGHTA, CDR2 FQGNSA. With 7 bases removed from V and 8 bases from J, the gap between germline ends came to 17 bases. This CDR3 reads CASTRGLSRGYTF. CDR3 bases: TGTGCCAGCACCCGAGGGCTTTCTAGGGGCTACACCTTC.

The chain links TRBV28 to TRBJ2-7, with D possibly TRBD1 on 6 matching bases. The V end lost 6 bases, the J end lost 3 bases, and 18 bases lay between the germline ends. CDR3 length: 15 amino acids. Germline lookup yields CDR1 MDHEN and CDR2 SYDVKM. The DNA of the CDR3 is TGTGCCAGCAGGCTGCTCAGGGACAAGGTCTACGAGCAGTACTTC. This encodes CASRLLRDKVYEQYF.

The gene calls are TRBV27 and TRBJ2-1; D remains unclear. Germline V gene data show CDR1 as MNHEY and CDR2 as SMNVEV (reference sequence). V dropped 5 bases and J dropped 2 bases, with 4 bases sitting between them. CDR3 length: 12 amino acids. The CDR3 sequence: CASSGTYNEQFF. The CDR3 nucleotides read TGTGCCAGCAGTGGAACCTACAATGAGCAGTTCTTC.

The CDR3 loop is CASSSRDWTSGRITSNEQFF. CDR3 sequence (DNA): TGTGCCAGTAGCAGCCGGGACTGGACTAGCGGGCGGATCACGTCGAATGAGCAGTTCTTC. The rearrangement joins TRBV19 to TRBJ2-1; 11 positions match TRBD2. The CDR3 length is 20 residues. Looked up from germline, CDR1 is LNHDA and CDR2 is SQIVND (reference sequence). The J segment lost 7 bases and the V segment lost 6 bases, leaving 23 bases of the junction unmatched.

The chain has TRBV19 and TRBJ2-2; 10 bases align to TRBD2. This CDR3 region has 16 residues. With 7 bases clipped from V and 1 base from J, the junction kept 6 bases outside the gene matches. Germline-derived CDR1 and CDR2 are LNHDA and SQIVND (reference sequence). CDR3 in DNA: TGTGCCAGTATAAGGATAGCGGGGGGGAACACCGGGGAGCTGTTTTTT. Translated: CASIRIAGGNTGELFF.

The chain joins TRBV12-3 or TRBV12-4 to TRBJ1-5, with unresolved D. Trimming removed 3 bases at V and 1 base at J, with 4 bases between. This CDR3 is built from 13 residues. The CDR3 region is CASSLESNQPQHF. CDR3 in DNA: TGTGCCAGCAGTTTGGAGAGCAATCAGCCCCAGCATTTT.

Of note for this clone: The sample has other DNA sequences that encode this CDR3 too. As DNA, the CDR3 is TGTGCCAGCAGCTTAACAGGGGACACTGAAGCTTTCTTT. This gives the protein CASSLTGDTEAFF. V is TRBV7-3 and J is TRBJ1-1; D might be TRBD1 (5 bases). The CDR3 consists of 13 residues. The V end was cut by 0 bases, the J end by 3 bases, with 5 bases between. CDR1 SGHTA and CDR2 FQGTGA come from the germline V gene.

The gene calls are TRBV10-3 and TRBJ2-3; 9 bases map to TRBD2. The J segment lost 3 bases and the V segment lost 3 bases, leaving 13 bases of the junction unmatched. Germline-derived CDR1 and CDR2 are ENHRY and SYGVKD. The CDR3 spans 18 residues. CDR3 in DNA: TGTGCCATCAGTGACGAAGTGGAAGCGGGAGGTCTGACAGATACGCAGTATTTT. This encodes CAISDEVEAGGLTDTQYF.

The chain joins TRBV5-1 to TRBJ1-4; 9 positions match TRBD1. The CDR3 totals 15 residues. The germline V gene encodes CDR1 SGHRS and CDR2 YFSETQ. With V trimmed by 4 bases and J by 7 bases, 8 bases remained unmatched. The CDR3 here is CASSPATGGFEKLFF. Here the CDR3 DNA reads TGCGCCAGCAGCCCCGCGACAGGGGGTTTTGAAAAACTGTTTTTT.

V usage is TRBV27 and J usage is TRBJ2-1; TRBD1 aligns across 8 bases. V lost 3 bases and J lost 8; bases outside the gene matches: 6. Germline CDR1 MNHEY, CDR2 SMNVEV (reference sequence). The CDR3 covers 14 residues. The CDR3 region is CASSFSRGQDEQFF. Here the CDR3 DNA reads TGTGCCAGCAGTTTCTCCAGGGGGCAAGATGAGCAGTTCTTC.

V is TRBV5-1 and J is TRBJ2-3; D is perhaps TRBD1 or TRBD2 (6 bases each). The CDR3 covers 15 residues. Germline lookup yields CDR1 SGHRS and CDR2 YFSETQ. V lost 10 bases and J 3 bases, leaving 21 bases between the germline ends. CDR3 in amino acids: CAGSRNGGSTDTQYF. The DNA of the CDR3 is TGCGCCGGAAGCAGGAACGGGGGCAGTACAGATACGCAGTATTTT.

This chain joins TRBV3-1 (or the pseudogene TRBV3-2) and TRBJ1-2, with D unclear. The germline V and J ends were trimmed by 0 bases and 8 bases, with 13 bases remaining between them. CDR1 and CDR2 (germline): LGHDT, YNNKEL (reference sequence). The CDR3 has 14 residues. As DNA, the CDR3 is TGTGCCAGCAGCCAAGACCCGTGGACCTGGGGCTACACCTTC. Its translation: CASSQDPWTWGYTF.

The chain is built from TRBV5-1 and TRBJ1-4, with D maybe TRBD1 (6 bases). In germline, CDR1 is SGHRS, CDR2 YFSETQ. Trimming removed 0 bases from V and 8 bases from J, with 14 bases in between. This CDR3 region has 15 residues. The chain's CDR3 is CASSLGSQGGEKLFF. CDR3 nucleotides: TGCGCCAGCAGCTTGGGATCCCAAGGGGGAGAAAAACTGTTTTTT.

The chain employs TRBV6-4 and TRBJ1-5; 11 positions agree with TRBD1. This CDR3 comprises 22 residues. V trimming: 2 bases; J trimming: 1 base; junction bases outside the gene matches: 19. Looked up from germline, CDR1 is MRHNA and CDR2 is SNTAGT. The CDR3 DNA follows: TGTGCCAGCAGTGACCTAGACGAGGACAGGGGGCCCATATATCGCAGCAATCAGCCCCAGCATTTT. Its protein product is CASSDLDEDRGPIYRSNQPQHF.

The chain combines TRBV6-1 with TRBJ1-4; TRBD1 is a possible D gene (6 bases). Trimming removed 2 bases from V and 7 bases from J, with 11 bases in between. The germline V gene has CDR1 MNHNS and CDR2 SASEGT. The CDR3 length is 14 residues. The CDR3 DNA follows: TGTGCCAGCAGTGAAAACAGGGAGCGTGAAAAACTGTTTTTT. This translates into CASSENREREKLFF.

V gene TRBV24-1 combines with J gene TRBJ2-5; tentative D call: TRBD1 (5 bases). Germline-derived CDR1 and CDR2 are KGHDR and SFDVKD. The V gene lost 0 bases and the J gene lost 8 bases, with 9 bases spanning the gap. This CDR3 contains 13 residues. CDR3: CATSDLGRATQYF. CDR3 DNA sequence: TGTGCCACCAGTGATTTGGGCAGGGCTACCCAGTACTTC.

The rearrangement uses TRBV5-6 and TRBJ2-1, with D possibly TRBD2 on 6 matching bases. Germline loops: CDR1 SGHDT, CDR2 YYEEEE. This CDR3 spans 14 amino acids. Trimming removed 0 bases from V and 8 bases from J, with 12 bases in between. CDR3 protein: CASSLASWEDEQFF. The CDR3 DNA sequence: TGTGCCAGCAGCTTGGCCTCCTGGGAGGATGAGCAGTTCTTC.

This clone was detected only a few times. V and J are TRBV2 and TRBJ1-2, with D possibly being TRBD1 (5 bases). V shed 7 bases and J shed 4 bases, with 13 bases lying between them. The CDR3 has 13 residues. Germline loops: CDR1 SNHLY, CDR2 FYNNEI. This CDR3 is CASNPGSSYGYTF. DNA for the CDR3: TGTGCCAGCAATCCAGGGAGTAGCTATGGCTACACCTTC.

V is TRBV21-1 and J is TRBJ2-7. TRBV21-1 is reported as a pseudogene. CDR3 size: 16 residues. In nucleotides, the CDR3 is TGTGCCAGCAGCAAAGCGTCAACCCGACAACTATACGAGCAGTACTTC. Its translation: CASSKASTRQLYEQYF.

The J gene is TRBJ2-1, the V gene TRBV5-1; TRBD2 matches 11 bases. The J segment lost 6 bases and the V segment lost 3 bases, leaving 5 bases of the junction unmatched. The CDR3 is 15 amino acids. Germline V gene lookup returns CDR1 SGHRS and CDR2 YFSETQ. DNA of the CDR3: TGCGCCAGCAGCTCGTCTAGCGGGGGGCCCAATGAGCAGTTCTTC. Encoded protein: CASSSSSGGPNEQFF.

The rearrangement uses TRBV11-3 and TRBJ1-1, with TRBD1 identical over 9 bases. The CDR3 sequence is 13 residues long. Germline V gene data show CDR1 as SGHNT and CDR2 as YENEEA. V trimming: 5 bases; J trimming: 7 bases; junction bases outside the gene matches: 5. The CDR3 protein is CASSVGQGYEAFF. The CDR3 nucleotides are TGTGCCAGCAGCGTGGGACAGGGCTATGAAGCTTTCTTT.

This chain links TRBV7-2 with TRBJ2-1, with D hard to call. Germline V gives CDR1 SGHTA, CDR2 FQGNSA. Trimming shortened V by 2 bases and J by 1 base, and 9 bases separated the two germline ends. The CDR3 has 15 residues. CDR3 sequence (DNA): TGTGCCAGCAGCTTAAGAGAATCATCCTACAATGAGCAGTTCTTC. Protein product: CASSLRESSYNEQFF.

This CDR3 reads CASSLAHYGYTF. Written as DNA, the CDR3 is TGTGCCAGCAGCTTAGCGCACTATGGCTACACCTTC. V gene TRBV7-2 combines with J gene TRBJ1-2; no definite D call. The CDR3 sequence is 12 residues long. Germline-derived CDR1 and CDR2 are SGHTA and FQGNSA. Trimming removed 0 bases from V and 3 bases from J, with 2 bases in between.

The chain has TRBV11-2 and TRBJ2-7, with 9 nucleotides matching TRBD1. V lost 5 bases, J lost 5 bases, and 4 bases stayed unmatched. The CDR3 is made up of 13 amino acids. Germline CDR1 reads SGHAT; CDR2 reads FQNNGV. The CDR3 reads CASSGGQGNEQYF. In nucleotides, the CDR3 is TGTGCCAGCAGCGGGGGACAGGGAAACGAGCAGTACTTC. The full variable domain, rest sourced from reference TRBV11-2 and TRBJ2-7, is EAGVAQSPRYKIIEKRQSVAFWCNPISGHATLYWYQQILGQGPKLLIQFQNNGVVDDSQLPKDRFSAERLKGVDSTLKIQPAKLEDSAVYLCASSGGQGNEQYFGPGTRLTVT.

This chain joins TRBV6-5 and TRBJ1-3, with D perhaps TRBD1 (5 bases). The CDR3 has 13 residues. The germline V gene encodes CDR1 MNHEY and CDR2 SVGAGI. The V end lost 8 bases, the J end lost 4 bases, and 12 bases lay between the germline ends. CDR3 nucleotides: TGTGCCAGCGGGGGATTTGGGGGAAACACCATATATTTT. It encodes CASGGFGGNTIYF.

The DNA for the CDR3 is TGTGCCAGCAGCGTAGAAGGACTAGCGGGATCGAACACCGGGGAGCTGTTTTTT. This gives the protein CASSVEGLAGSNTGELFF. The chain combines TRBV9 with TRBJ2-2, with 12 bases matching TRBD2. Germline loops: CDR1 SGDLS, CDR2 YYNGEE. Trimming removed 0 bases from V and 0 bases from J; junction bases left unmatched: 3. This CDR3 comprises 18 residues.